This is a list of T cell receptor beta chains from one sample in a study of OX40 agonist ivuxolimab in advanced cancers. The method was immunoSEQ multiplex PCR; TCRdb's version includes in-frame clones alone and lacks a portion of them. The sample has about 72,000 clones; around 89% are singletons. Sequenced material: CD4+ or CD8+ T cells sorted from blood, taken in a trial of the OX40 agonist ivuxolimab. Receptors originate from an adult with an advanced solid tumor such as melanoma, head and neck, liver or kidney cancer. CDR3s include the opening cysteine and the closing phenylalanine or tryptophan. A D gene is named only where the DNA matches it firmly. The size of a clone is reported for some rows only, either as once, few or many, or as a class for expanded clones.

j_call | v_call | d_call | clone_size | cdr3_nt | cdr3_aa
TRBJ2-1 | TRBV7-9 | - | - | TGTGCCAGCAGCAGACGACAGGTTCTCCCTTCCAATGAGCAGTTCTTC | CASSRRQVLPSNEQFF
TRBJ2-7 | TRBV6-5 | - | - | TGTGCCAGCAGCTCGGACGGGACCTACGAGCAGTACTTC | CASSSDGTYEQYF
TRBJ2-5 | TRBV5-1 | - | - | TGCGCCAGCAGCACCTCAGAGACCCAGTACTTC | CASSTSETQYF
TRBJ2-7 | TRBV7-9 | TRBD1 | - | TGTGCCAGCAGCTTAGGGGCGACAGGGGAGTACTTC | CASSLGATGEYF
TRBJ2-7 | TRBV6-5 | TRBD2 | - | TGTGCCAGCAGTTACTTGACTAGCGGGAGTGATGAGCAGTACTTC | CASSYLTSGSDEQYF
TRBJ2-1 | TRBV15 | TRBD2 | - | TGTGCCACCAGCACGGCGGGAGGTCGCTACAATGAGCAGTTCTTC | CATSTAGGRYNEQFF
TRBJ1-5 | TRBV18 | - | - | TGTGCCAGCTCAGACCTGGACAGTTGGTATAGCAATCAGCCCCAGCATTTT | CASSDLDSWYSNQPQHF
TRBJ2-7 | TRBV9 | TRBD1 | - | TGTGCCAGCAGCGTAGAGGGAGGACAGGGCCTAGGAGAGCAGTACTTC | CASSVEGGQGLGEQYF
TRBJ1-3 | TRBV11-2 | - | - | TGTGCCAGCAGCTTAGCCGGGACTCGAAACACCATATATTTT | CASSLAGTRNTIYF
TRBJ1-6 | TRBV27 | - | few | TGTGCCAGCAGTCGTATCAGGGATTCACCCCTCCACTTT | CASSRIRDSPLHF
TRBJ1-4 | TRBV5-8 | TRBD1 | - | TGTGCCAGCAGCTTCGGACAGGCCCGTAATGAAAAACTGTTTTTT | CASSFGQARNEKLFF
TRBJ1-3 | TRBV18 | - | - | TGTGCCAGCTCACCAGGAGGGGAAGCTGGAAACACCATATATTTT | CASSPGGEAGNTIYF
TRBJ1-1 | TRBV5-1 | - | - | TGCGCCAGCAGGGATACGAGGACTGAAGCTTTCTTT | CASRDTRTEAFF
TRBJ2-2 | TRBV2 | TRBD1 | few | TGTGCCAGCATGAGGGGACAGGCGAACACCGGGGAGCTGTTTTTT | CASMRGQANTGELFF
TRBJ2-3 | TRBV7-2 | TRBD2 | once | TGTGCCAGCAGCCGCATGGGGGGACTAGCGGGGGATACGCAGTATTTT | CASSRMGGLAGDTQYF
TRBJ2-7 | TRBV2 | TRBD2 | - | TGTGCCAGCAGCGCAGGGACTAGCGGTAAATACGAGCAGTACTTC | CASSAGTSGKYEQYF
TRBJ2-2 | TRBV27 | - | - | TGTGCCAGCAGTTTACTTGGTAGTATAGACAATATCGCCGGGGAGCTGTTTTTT | CASSLLGSIDNIAGELFF
TRBJ2-7 | TRBV28 | - | - | TGTGCCAGCAGAACGGGACGGTCCTACGAGCAGTACTTC | CASRTGRSYEQYF
TRBJ2-1 | TRBV5-1 | TRBD2 | - | TGCGCCAGCAGCCCAGGACTAGCGGGATATGAGCAGTTCTTC | CASSPGLAGYEQFF
TRBJ2-3 | TRBV27 | TRBD2 | - | TGTGCCAGCAAGCCACGAAGGGCCGGGGGGGGAGATACGCAGTATTTT | CASKPRRAGGGDTQYF
TRBJ1-3 | TRBV7-9 | - | - | TGTGCCAGCAGCCGCATATCGGTCTCTGGAAACACCATATATTTT | CASSRISVSGNTIYF
TRBJ2-5 | TRBV7-3 | - | few | TGTGCCAGCAGCTTACTCTATGGACGGTCCGGAGGAGCCCAGTACTTC | CASSLLYGRSGGAQYF
TRBJ2-2 | TRBV6-1 | - | - | TGTGCCAGCAGTGAAGTAGGACTAGGGGGCACCGGGGAGCTGTTTTTT | CASSEVGLGGTGELFF
TRBJ2-1 | TRBV6-7 | - | - | TGTGCCAGCAGCCGGCTGTCACAGGGGCGGGACTACAATGAGCAGTTCTTC | CASSRLSQGRDYNEQFF
TRBJ2-3 | TRBV10-1 | TRBD2 | few | TGCGCCAGCAGTGAGGGGACTAGCGGGATCAGCACAGATACGCAGTATTTT | CASSEGTSGISTDTQYF
TRBJ2-3 | TRBV2 | TRBD2 | - | TGTGCCAGCACACTAGCGGGAGATGTGATAGATACGCAGTATTTT | CASTLAGDVIDTQYF
TRBJ2-2 | TRBV14 | TRBD1 | - | TGTGCCAGCAGCTGGGGACAGATAACCGGGGAGCTGTTTTTT | CASSWGQITGELFF
TRBJ1-1 | TRBV28 | - | - | TGTGCCAGCAGTTTCAGGGGACCTGAAGCTTTCTTT | CASSFRGPEAFF
TRBJ1-2 | TRBV5-1 | - | - | TGCGCCAGCAGCCCGGAGGGATCCCGCTACACCTTC | CASSPEGSRYTF
TRBJ1-2 | TRBV2 | TRBD1 | once | TGTGCCAGCAGTTCAACCGGACAGGGGGCGCGACGGGGCTACACCTTC | CASSSTGQGARRGYTF
TRBJ2-4 | TRBV7-2 | - | - | TGTGCCAGCAGCTTGGTTTTAGGGGGGGCTAGGTCCAAAAACATTCAGTACTTC | CASSLVLGGARSKNIQYF
TRBJ2-1 | TRBV29-1 | TRBD2 | - | TGCAGCGTTATAGCGGGGGGGCTGATTGCAGACCGGAATGAGCAGTTCTTC | CSVIAGGLIADRNEQFF
TRBJ2-1 | TRBV5-4 | TRBD1 | - | TGTGCCAGCCACACCGGGGACAGGGTAGCTGAGCAGTTCTTC | CASHTGDRVAEQFF
TRBJ2-1 | TRBV19 | - | - | TGTGCCAGTAGTACGACAGACAATGAGCAGTTCTTC | CASSTTDNEQFF
TRBJ2-5 | TRBV27 | - | - | TGTGCCAGCAAGTCAGGGAACCAAGAGACCCAGTACTTC | CASKSGNQETQYF
TRBJ1-1 | TRBV5-1 | - | - | TGCGCCAGCAGCTTGGAGGGATGGAACACTGAAGCTTTCTTT | CASSLEGWNTEAFF
TRBJ2-1 | TRBV7-2 | - | - | TGTGCCAGCACCCTAGGTAGGGGCTCGGGGGCTCCTTCCCACAATGAGCAGTTCTTC | CASTLGRGSGAPSHNEQFF
TRBJ2-7 | TRBV6-5 | - | - | TGTGCCAGCAGTTACTCGACAGAGTTTCGTTACGAGCAGTACTTC | CASSYSTEFRYEQYF
TRBJ2-1 | TRBV11-3 | - | - | TGTGCCAGCAGCTTAGCAAAAAGGAGGGACGGTGAGCAGTTCTTC | CASSLAKRRDGEQFF
TRBJ2-1 | TRBV19 | - | once | TGTGCCAGTAGTATTGGGCCCGGACGGACAACATACAATGAGCAGTTCTTC | CASSIGPGRTTYNEQFF
TRBJ2-5 | TRBV19 | - | - | TGTGCCAGTACCTCAACAGGGATCGGGGAGACCCAGTACTTC | CASTSTGIGETQYF
TRBJ1-1 | TRBV7-2 | TRBD1 | - | TGTGCCAGCAGACCTGGACAGGGATCCCCTGAAGCTTTCTTT | CASRPGQGSPEAFF
TRBJ2-7 | TRBV7-2 | - | - | TGTGCCAGCAAGGCCCGGACAGCACCAGCCTACGAGCAGTACTTC | CASKARTAPAYEQYF
TRBJ1-2 | TRBV7-9 | - | - | TGTGCCAGCAGCTTCTCCCGGGGAGGGAACTATGGCTACACCTTC | CASSFSRGGNYGYTF
TRBJ2-5 | TRBV7-9 | TRBD1 | - | TGTGCCAGCAGCCCCGGGACAGGGGTTGGTGAGACCCAGTACTTC | CASSPGTGVGETQYF
TRBJ1-1 | TRBV5-1 | - | - | TGCGCCAGCAGCCCTCGGACATCTCGGAACACTGAAGCTTTCTTT | CASSPRTSRNTEAFF
TRBJ1-1 | TRBV6-1 | - | - | TGTGCTTCCGGGGGGGGGACGAACACTGAAGCTTTCTTT | CASGGGTNTEAFF
TRBJ1-2 | TRBV2 | TRBD1 | - | TGTGCCAGCAGAGGACAGGGTATCTATGGCTACACCTTC | CASRGQGIYGYTF
TRBJ2-7 | TRBV29-1 | - | - | TGCAGCGTGACAGTTGCCTACGAGCAGTACTTC | CSVTVAYEQYF
TRBJ2-7 | TRBV13 | TRBD2 | - | TGTGCCAGCAGCTTAGGCCTAGCGGCCGGGTGGCAGTACTTC | CASSLGLAAGWQYF
TRBJ1-5 | TRBV2 | TRBD1 | - | TGTGCCAGCAGTGAAGTGGGACAGGGGGTCGGTCAGCCCCAGCATTTT | CASSEVGQGVGQPQHF
TRBJ2-3 | TRBV5-1 | TRBD2 | - | TGCGCCAGCAGCCGCCGACTGGGGGGGAATACGCAGTATTTT | CASSRRLGGNTQYF
TRBJ2-7 | TRBV11-3 | TRBD2 | - | TGTGCCAGCAGCCCTAGGACTAGCGGGGCCTACGAGCAGTACTTC | CASSPRTSGAYEQYF
TRBJ1-5 | TRBV19 | - | - | TGTGCCAGTAGTATAGAGTTACCAGTTCGCCGGGGCAATCAGCCCCAGCATTTT | CASSIELPVRRGNQPQHF